One sample yielded the 20 T cell receptor beta chains listed below, sequenced in a study of T cell responses to AZD1222 COVID-19 vaccine. Only in-frame clones appear in the TCRdb table, and some are missing; sequencing was by immunoSEQ multiplex PCR. The data contain some 190,000 clones, around nine tenths of them singletons. This specimen was peripheral blood, taken 28 days after the second AZD1222 dose. The source of these receptors is an adult who received the AZD1222 COVID-19 vaccine.

The chain couples TRBV4-1 to TRBJ1-2; the match to TRBD1 covers 8 bases. The junction had 7 bases not matched to a gene; V was cut back by 2 bases and J by 5 bases. CDR3 length equals 15 residues. In germline, CDR1 is MGHRA, CDR2 YSYEKL. The CDR3 here is CASSQPGQGVYGYTF. CDR3 coding DNA: TGCGCCAGCAGCCAACCCGGACAGGGCGTTTATGGCTACACCTTC.

The genes are TRBV4-1 and TRBJ2-4; 7 bases are a match to TRBD1. Germline CDR1 and CDR2: MGHRA and YSYEKL. The CDR3 runs 14 residues. V trimming: 3 bases; J trimming: 4 bases; junction bases outside the gene matches: 3. The CDR3 here is CASSQPTGKNIQYF. CDR3 in DNA: TGCGCCAGCAGCCAGCCGACAGGGAAAAACATTCAGTACTTC.

This clone was seen a handful of times. V usage is TRBV2 and J usage is TRBJ2-7, with D possibly matching TRBD1 (6 bases). V lost 3 bases, J lost 3 bases, and 6 bases lay in between. CDR3 length: 12 residues. Germline lookup yields CDR1 SNHLY and CDR2 FYNNEI. CDR3 residues: CASSEGHYEQYF. The CDR3 DNA follows: TGTGCCAGCAGTGAGGGACACTACGAGCAGTACTTC.

This clone was observed at least ten times. The V and J genes are TRBV5-1 and TRBJ2-2, with D possibly TRBD2 on 6 matching bases. Germline values: CDR1 SGHRS, CDR2 YFSETQ. Deletions cut 7 bases from V and 5 bases from J, with 15 bases between. This CDR3 contains 14 residues. The CDR3 spells CASGRGTGTGELFF. DNA of the CDR3: TGCGCCAGCGGCCGGGGGACGGGGACCGGGGAGCTGTTTTTT.

The chain has TRBV6-2 or TRBV6-3 and TRBJ2-7, with D unresolved. CDR3 length: 15 residues. Per germline, CDR1 MNHEY and CDR2 SVGEGT. V lost 0 bases and J 0 bases, leaving 9 bases between the germline ends. The CDR3 loop reads CASSYSAGFSYEQYF. CDR3 coding DNA: TGTGCCAGCAGTTACTCGGCAGGCTTCTCCTACGAGCAGTACTTC.

Here the CDR3 DNA reads TGTGCCAGCAGCTTGTTTTTACAGCGGGGACCCGAAGCTTTCTTT. Translating it yields CASSLFLQRGPEAFF. This chain links TRBV5-6 with TRBJ1-1; D possibly corresponds to TRBD1 (5 bases). The V gene's germline CDR1 is SGHDT and CDR2 YYEEEE. Deletions cut 1 base from V and 8 bases from J, with 18 bases between. The CDR3 is 15 amino acids.

This clone was counted once. This chain uses TRBV5-8 with TRBJ2-3, with D possibly matching TRBD1 (6 bases). The CDR3 runs 15 residues. Germline V lookup: CDR1 SGHTS, CDR2 YDEGEE. Trimming removed 0 bases from V and 4 bases from J, with 12 bases in between. The CDR3 nucleotides are TGTGCCAGCAGCTTGGGACAGGATGGGGCAGATACGCAGTATTTT. It translates to CASSLGQDGADTQYF.

CDR3 nucleotides: TGTGCCACCAGCAGAGATTCGGGAAATCAGCCCCAGCATTTT. Protein sequence: CATSRDSGNQPQHF. The gene calls are TRBV15 and TRBJ1-5; D not certain. Germline V gene lookup returns CDR1 LNHNV and CDR2 YYDKDF (reference sequence). The CDR3 extends over 14 amino acids. Trimming removed 0 bases from V and 4 bases from J, with 7 bases in between.

This rearrangement joins TRBV5-1 to TRBJ2-5; TRBD1 matches at 9 bases. CDR3 size: 15 residues. CDR1 is SGHRS and CDR2 is YFSETQ in the germline V gene. V dropped 3 bases and J dropped 4; count of bases not matched to a gene: 7. The CDR3 nucleotides read TGCGCCAGCAGCTCACAGGGGGCGTTCGTAGAGACCCAGTACTTC. Translated: CASSSQGAFVETQYF.

The chain is built from TRBV6-5 and TRBJ1-1; TRBD1 might be the D (6 bases). Trimming took 10 bases from V and 8 from J, leaving 14 bases between them. Germline loops: CDR1 MNHEY, CDR2 SVGAGI. The CDR3 runs to 11 residues. This CDR3 is CATMGGREAFF. CDR3 bases: TGTGCCACCATGGGGGGGCGAGAAGCTTTCTTT.

The chain combines TRBV10-3 with TRBJ1-2; TRBD1 agrees at 9 bases. CDR3 length: 13 residues. V gave up 7 bases and J gave up 4 bases; unmatched junction bases: 4. In germline, CDR1 is ENHRY, CDR2 SYGVKD. Written as DNA, the CDR3 is TGTGCCATCAAGGAGACAGGGGGCTATGGCTACACCTTC. Translating gives CAIKETGGYGYTF.

This rearrangement joins TRBV9 to TRBJ2-1, with TRBD1 matching over 7 bases. The CDR3 loop spans 16 amino acids. Losses at the gene ends were 0 bases for V and 4 bases for J; bases not matched to a gene: 7. The germline V gene encodes CDR1 SGDLS and CDR2 YYNGEE. The CDR3 nucleotides are TGTGCCAGCAGCGTAGATACGGGACAGAAGTACAATGAGCAGTTCTTC. It yields the protein CASSVDTGQKYNEQFF.

The chain recombines TRBV24-1 with TRBJ2-2; the D is unclear. Germline CDR1 KGHDR, CDR2 SFDVKD. There are 14 residues in the CDR3. Trimming removed 7 bases at V and 6 bases at J, with 14 bases between. The chain's CDR3 is CATRGKSVSGELFF. The CDR3 coding sequence is TGTGCCACCAGAGGGAAAAGCGTTTCCGGGGAGCTGTTTTTT.

The chain has TRBV7-3 and TRBJ1-1; weak D call: TRBD1 (5 bases). Trimming stripped 5 bases from V and 1 base from J, with 8 bases between. This CDR3 has 13 amino acids. Looked up from germline, CDR1 is SGHTA and CDR2 is FQGTGA. The CDR3 sequence is CASSADRNTEAFF. For the CDR3, the DNA is TGTGCCAGCAGCGCCGACAGGAACACTGAAGCTTTCTTT.

The V gene is TRBV5-1, the J gene TRBJ1-6, with 8 bases that match TRBD1. CDR1 and CDR2 (germline): SGHRS, YFSETQ. The junction had 11 bases not matched to a gene; V was cut back by 6 bases and J by 9 bases. There are 15 residues in the CDR3. CDR3 sequence (DNA): TGCGCCAGCACGCCGGGACAGGCCCTCGGTTCACCCCTCCACTTT. Amino acid sequence: CASTPGQALGSPLHF.

This clone was seen only once. The J gene is TRBJ2-7, the V gene TRBV5-4; D remains ambiguous. V was clipped by 2 bases and J by 7 bases, with 13 bases between them. CDR3 length: 13 residues. The germline gives CDR1 SGHNT, CDR2 YYREEE (reference sequence). The CDR3 DNA sequence: TGTGCCAGCAGCTTACTCCCCGTGCTGGAGCAGTACTTC. Translation gives CASSLLPVLEQYF.

J is TRBJ2-2 and V is TRBV7-3, with unresolved D. This CDR3 spans 14 amino acids. The germline V gene encodes CDR1 SGHTA and CDR2 FQGTGA. Trimming shortened V by 5 bases and J by 8 bases, and 15 bases separated the two germline ends. For the CDR3, the DNA is TGTGCCAGCAGCCCCGGCTCAATTGGGGGGGAGCTGTTTTTT. Protein sequence: CASSPGSIGGELFF.

This chain joins TRBV27 and TRBJ2-1, with D unclear. V was cut by 2 bases and J by 0 bases, with 14 bases left in between. Germline-derived CDR1 and CDR2 are MNHEY and SMNVEV (reference sequence). The CDR3 contains 17 residues. The CDR3 region is CASSLVGSPSSYNEQFF. CDR3 sequence (DNA): TGTGCCAGCAGTTTAGTGGGTAGCCCCAGCTCCTACAATGAGCAGTTCTTC.

The chain has TRBV5-1 and TRBJ2-3; 9 bases are a match to TRBD2. The ends lost 5 bases at V and 0 bases at J; junction bases unmatched: 4. Germline-derived CDR1 and CDR2 are SGHRS and YFSETQ. This CDR3 has 15 amino acids. The CDR3 region has the DNA TGCGCCAGCAGGGTAGCGGGAGAAAGCACAGATACGCAGTATTTT. Translated, it gives CASRVAGESTDTQYF.

The chain has TRBV5-4 and TRBJ1-3; no clear D. CDR1 and CDR2 from the germline V gene are SGHNT and YYREEE (reference sequence). The CDR3 has 14 residues. Trimming cost V 4 bases and J 0 bases, with 8 bases left between them. CDR3 sequence (DNA): TGTGCCAGCAGCCAAGATATCTCTGGAAACACCATATATTTT. Protein: CASSQDISGNTIYF. Looking up the rest from reference TRBV5-4 and TRBJ1-3 gives the full variable domain: ETGVTQSPTHLIKTRGQQVTLRCSSQSGHNTVSWYQQALGQGPQFIFQYYREEENGRGNFPPRFSGLQFPNYSSELNVNALELDDSALYLCASSQDISGNTIYFGEGSWLTVV.